This T cell receptor beta chain was sequenced in a study of blood T cell repertoires in COVID-19. Study details: Spain, Italy and the United States supplied samples that represented acute and convalescent COVID-19. Nucleic acid was either cDNA or gDNA, and it came from T cells, B-cell-depleted T cells, or PBMCs.

Looked up from germline, CDR1 is KGHDR and CDR2 is SFDVKD. The CDR3 length is 16 residues. Trimming at V came to 2 bases and at J to 0 bases, leaving 3 bases not matched to a gene. Original processing notes: Nucleated cell counts were estimated from reference gene primer amplification. Profiled with immunoSEQ multiplex PCR; TCRdb holds only in-frame clones, not every one. For V, J and clone size, that table is used; D and trimming come from the DNA. The sample carries about 190,000 clones, around 80% recorded once. This clonotype was obtained from a man over 45 who had recovered from COVID-19. Material for sequencing was peripheral blood. The V gene is TRBV24-1, the J gene TRBJ2-1; 7 bases agree with TRBD2. The chain's CDR3 is CATSDYGGSSYNEQFF. The CDR3 bases are TGTGCCACCAGTGATTATGGCGGGAGCTCCTACAATGAGCAGTTCTTC.